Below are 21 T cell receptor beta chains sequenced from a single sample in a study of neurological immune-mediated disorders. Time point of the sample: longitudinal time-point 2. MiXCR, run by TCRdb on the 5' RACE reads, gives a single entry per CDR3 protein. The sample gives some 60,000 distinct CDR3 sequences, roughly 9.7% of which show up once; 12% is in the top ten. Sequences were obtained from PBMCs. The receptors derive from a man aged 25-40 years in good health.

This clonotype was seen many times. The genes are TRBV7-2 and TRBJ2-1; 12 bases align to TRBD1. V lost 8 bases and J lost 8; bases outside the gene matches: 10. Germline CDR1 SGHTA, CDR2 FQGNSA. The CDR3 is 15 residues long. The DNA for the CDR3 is TGTGCCAGCCTCCGGGACAGGGGGCGCGGGGATGAGCAGTTCTTC. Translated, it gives CASLRDRGRGDEQFF.

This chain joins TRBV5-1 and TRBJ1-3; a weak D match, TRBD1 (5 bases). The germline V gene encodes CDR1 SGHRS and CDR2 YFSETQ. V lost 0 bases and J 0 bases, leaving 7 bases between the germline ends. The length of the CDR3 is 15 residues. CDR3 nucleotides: TGCGCCAGCAGCTTGGCTGACAGCTCTGGAAACACCATATATTTT. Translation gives CASSLADSSGNTIYF. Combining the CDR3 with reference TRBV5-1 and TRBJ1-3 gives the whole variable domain KAGVTQTPRYLIKTRGQQVTLSCSPISGHRSVSWYQQTPGQGLQFLFEYFSETQRNKGNFPGRFSGRQFSNSRSEMNVSTLELGDSALYLCASSLADSSGNTIYFGEGSWLTVV.

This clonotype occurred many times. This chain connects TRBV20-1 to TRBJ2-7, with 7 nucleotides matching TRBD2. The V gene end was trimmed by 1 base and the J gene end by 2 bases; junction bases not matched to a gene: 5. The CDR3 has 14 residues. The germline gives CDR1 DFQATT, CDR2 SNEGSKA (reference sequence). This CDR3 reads CSARGASGTYEQYF. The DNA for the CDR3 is TGCAGTGCTAGAGGGGCTAGCGGAACCTACGAGCAGTACTTC.

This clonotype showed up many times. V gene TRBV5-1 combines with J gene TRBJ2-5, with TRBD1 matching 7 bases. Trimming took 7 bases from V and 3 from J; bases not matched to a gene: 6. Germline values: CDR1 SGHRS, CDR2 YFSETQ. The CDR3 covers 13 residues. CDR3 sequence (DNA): TGCGCCAGCTCCCGGGACAGCAAAGAGACCCAGTACTTC. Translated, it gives CASSRDSKETQYF.

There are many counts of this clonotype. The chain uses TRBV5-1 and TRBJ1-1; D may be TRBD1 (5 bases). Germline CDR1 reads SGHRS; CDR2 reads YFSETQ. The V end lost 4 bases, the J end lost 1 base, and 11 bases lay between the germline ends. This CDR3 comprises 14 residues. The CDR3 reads CASSISQGNTEAFF. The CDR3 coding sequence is TGCGCCAGCAGCATCTCCCAGGGGAACACTGAAGCTTTCTTT.

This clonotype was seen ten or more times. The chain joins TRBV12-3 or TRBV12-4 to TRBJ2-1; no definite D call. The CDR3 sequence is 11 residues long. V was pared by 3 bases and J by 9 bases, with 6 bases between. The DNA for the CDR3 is TGTGCCAGCAGTTTTTTGCGTGAGCAGTTCTTC. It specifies CASSFLREQFF.

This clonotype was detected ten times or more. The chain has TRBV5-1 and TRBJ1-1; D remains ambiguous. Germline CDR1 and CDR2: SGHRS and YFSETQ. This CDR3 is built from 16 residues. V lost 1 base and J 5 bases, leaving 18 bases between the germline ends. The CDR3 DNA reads TGCGCCAGCAGCTTGCAAATACGCCAGGATACGACTGAAGCTTTCTTT. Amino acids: CASSLQIRQDTTEAFF.

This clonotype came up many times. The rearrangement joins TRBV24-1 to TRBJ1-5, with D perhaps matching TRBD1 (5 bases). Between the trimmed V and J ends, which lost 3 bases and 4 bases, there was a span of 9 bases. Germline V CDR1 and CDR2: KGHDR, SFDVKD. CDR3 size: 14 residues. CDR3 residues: CATSDLTGNQPQHF. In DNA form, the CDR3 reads TGTGCCACCAGTGATCTTACAGGAAATCAGCCCCAGCATTTT.

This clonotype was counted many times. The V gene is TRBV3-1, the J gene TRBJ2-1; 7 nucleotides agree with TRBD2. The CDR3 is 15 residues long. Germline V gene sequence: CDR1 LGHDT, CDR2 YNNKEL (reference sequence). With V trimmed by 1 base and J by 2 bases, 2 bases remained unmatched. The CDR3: CASSQGAGPYNEQFF. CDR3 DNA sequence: TGTGCCAGCAGCCAAGGAGCGGGACCCTACAATGAGCAGTTCTTC.

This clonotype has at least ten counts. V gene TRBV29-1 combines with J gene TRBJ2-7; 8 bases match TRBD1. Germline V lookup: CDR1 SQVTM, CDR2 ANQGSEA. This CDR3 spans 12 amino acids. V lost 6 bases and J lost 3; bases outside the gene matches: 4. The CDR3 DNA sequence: TGCAGCGTACCAGGGGGCGGCTACGAGCAGTACTTC. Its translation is CSVPGGGYEQYF.

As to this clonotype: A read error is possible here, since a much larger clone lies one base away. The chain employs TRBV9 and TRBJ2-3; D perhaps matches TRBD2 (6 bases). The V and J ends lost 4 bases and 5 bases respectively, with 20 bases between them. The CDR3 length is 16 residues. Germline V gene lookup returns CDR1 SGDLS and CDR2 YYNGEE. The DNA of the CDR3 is TGTGCCAGCAGCACCCACGGGGACTGGGGAAGAGATACGCAGTATTTT. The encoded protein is CASSTHGDWGRDTQYF. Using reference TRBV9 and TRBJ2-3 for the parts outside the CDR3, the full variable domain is DSGVTQTPKHLITATGQRVTLRCSPRSGDLSVYWYQQSLDQGLQFLIQYYNGEERAKGNILERFSAQQFPDLHSELNLSSLELGDSALYFCASSTHGDWGRDTQYFGPGTRLTVL.

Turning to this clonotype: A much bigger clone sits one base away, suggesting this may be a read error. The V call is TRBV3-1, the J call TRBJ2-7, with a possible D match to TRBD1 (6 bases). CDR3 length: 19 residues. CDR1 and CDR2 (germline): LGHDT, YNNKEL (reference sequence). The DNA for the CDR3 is TGTTCCAGCAGTCGGAAGGGCCGTAGACAGGTTCTGGGATCCTACGAGCAGTACTTC. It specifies CSSSRKGRRQVLGSYEQYF.

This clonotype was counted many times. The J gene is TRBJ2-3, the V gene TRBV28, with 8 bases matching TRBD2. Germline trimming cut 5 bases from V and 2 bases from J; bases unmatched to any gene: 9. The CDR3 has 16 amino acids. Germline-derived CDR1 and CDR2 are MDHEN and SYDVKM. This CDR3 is CASSHKGAGDTDTQYF. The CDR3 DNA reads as TGTGCCAGCAGTCACAAAGGAGCGGGAGACACAGATACGCAGTATTTT.

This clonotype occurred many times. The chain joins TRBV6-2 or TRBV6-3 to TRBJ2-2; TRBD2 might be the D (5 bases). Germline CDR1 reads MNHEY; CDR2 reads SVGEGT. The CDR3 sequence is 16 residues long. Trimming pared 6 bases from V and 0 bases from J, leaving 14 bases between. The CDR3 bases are TGTGCCAGCAGCCTAGCTACGAGGACGAACACCGGGGAGCTGTTTTTT. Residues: CASSLATRTNTGELFF.

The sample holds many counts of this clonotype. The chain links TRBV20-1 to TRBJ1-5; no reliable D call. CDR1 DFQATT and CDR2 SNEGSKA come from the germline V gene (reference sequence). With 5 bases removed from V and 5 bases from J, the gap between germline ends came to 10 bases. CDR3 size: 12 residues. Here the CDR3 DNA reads TGCAGTGCTTGGGGTATCGATCAGCCCCAGCATTTT. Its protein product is CSAWGIDQPQHF.

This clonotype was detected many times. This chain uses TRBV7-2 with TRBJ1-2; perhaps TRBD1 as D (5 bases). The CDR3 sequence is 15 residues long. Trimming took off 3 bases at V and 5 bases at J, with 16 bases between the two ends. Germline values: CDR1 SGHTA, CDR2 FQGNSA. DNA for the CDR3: TGTGCCAGCAGCTTCCAGACCGGGACCGGTTATGGCTACACCTTC. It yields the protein CASSFQTGTGYGYTF.

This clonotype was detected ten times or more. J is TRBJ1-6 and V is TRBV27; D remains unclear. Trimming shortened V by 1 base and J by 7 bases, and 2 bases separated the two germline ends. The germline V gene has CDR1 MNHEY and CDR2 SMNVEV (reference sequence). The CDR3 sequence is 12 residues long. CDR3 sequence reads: CASSLYNSPLHF. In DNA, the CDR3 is TGTGCCAGCAGTTTATACAATTCACCCCTCCACTTT.

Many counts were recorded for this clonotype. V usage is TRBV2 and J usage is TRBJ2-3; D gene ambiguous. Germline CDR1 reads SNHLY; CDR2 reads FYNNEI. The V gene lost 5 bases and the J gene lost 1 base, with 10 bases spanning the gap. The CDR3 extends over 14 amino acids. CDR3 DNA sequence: TGTGCCAGCAGTTGGCAGGCGGGCACAGATACGCAGTATTTT. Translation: CASSWQAGTDTQYF.

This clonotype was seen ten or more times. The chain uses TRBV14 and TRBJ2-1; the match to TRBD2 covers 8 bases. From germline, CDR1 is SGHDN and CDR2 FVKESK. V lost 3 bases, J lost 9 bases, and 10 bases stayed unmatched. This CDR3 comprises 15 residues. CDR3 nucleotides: TGTGCCAGCAGCCAGCCGGGACTAGTAGTTGGTGAGCAGTTCTTC. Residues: CASSQPGLVVGEQFF.

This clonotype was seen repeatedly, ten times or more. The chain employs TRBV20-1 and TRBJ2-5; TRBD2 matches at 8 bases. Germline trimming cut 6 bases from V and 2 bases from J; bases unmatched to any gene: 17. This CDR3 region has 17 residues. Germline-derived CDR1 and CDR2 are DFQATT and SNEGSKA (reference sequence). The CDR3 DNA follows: TGCAGTGCCCCCGTAGTACTAGCGGACCCACGACAAGAGACCCAGTACTTC. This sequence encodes CSAPVVLADPRQETQYF.

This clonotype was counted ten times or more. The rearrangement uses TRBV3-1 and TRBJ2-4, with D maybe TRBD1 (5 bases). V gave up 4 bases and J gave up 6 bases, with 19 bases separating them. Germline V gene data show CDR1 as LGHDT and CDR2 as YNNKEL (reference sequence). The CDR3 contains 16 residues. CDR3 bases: TGTGCCAGCAGCCCTGCGATAGGGGCTCAAGGAAACATTCAGTACTTC. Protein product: CASSPAIGAQGNIQYF.